This T cell receptor beta chain was observed in a study of blood T cell repertoires in COVID-19. For this clone: The sample carries other DNA sequences with the same CDR3.

Per the germline V gene, CDR1 is MNHEY and CDR2 is SVGAGI. Trimming took 6 bases from V and 0 from J, leaving 9 bases between them. CDR3 length: 13 amino acids. Profiling relied on immunoSEQ multiplex PCR, and the TCRdb table lists in-frame clones only, not all of them. The sample yields about 130,000 clones, 84% seen once. The sequence derives from a man in his forties or fifties with acute COVID-19. Sequenced: PBMCs or T cells enriched from blood (not recorded which). The chain uses TRBV6-5 and TRBJ2-7; D not resolved. The CDR3 DNA reads TGTGCCAGCAGGGGCTTAAGCTCCTACGAGCAGTACTTC. This translates into CASRGLSSYEQYF.